This record looks at one TCR beta chain sequence and its context. The V end lost 5 bases, the J end lost 4 bases, and 5 bases lay between the germline ends. This CDR3 is built from 11 residues. CDR1 is SGHTA and CDR2 is FQGNSA in the germline V gene. Sequencing was performed with immunoSEQ multiplex PCR; in TCRdb, only in-frame clones are kept and a portion is missing. This table holds tens of thousands of clones, about 90% found once. This entry is derived from a study of T cell changes during pregnancy in multiple sclerosis. The sample consisted of CD4+ T cells from peripheral blood mononuclear cells, taken in the second trimester of pregnancy. The receptor was isolated from a female donor in good health, enrolled as a control in a pregnancy study. The V gene is TRBV7-2, the J gene TRBJ1-2, with no clear D. This chain's CDR3 is CASSGAYGYTF. As DNA, the CDR3 is TGTGCCAGCAGCGGAGCCTATGGCTACACCTTC.